The sequence of this TCR beta chain was determined in a study of cytomegalovirus exposure and HLA in healthy donors listed by TCRdb under 2017. For the wider study: In an earlier analysis of 587 of the donors, 276 Gb of sequence data and 100 million or so unique TCR beta sequences from 150 million to 200 million T cells were reported. The genetic ancestry cluster associated with self-reported Caucasian donors included 81% of the roughly 400 genotyped donors. A handful of DR-DQ haplotypes were handled as single units for association and clustering because linkage in the cohort was strong. A later analysis re-analyzed previously published TCR beta repertoires from 550 to 700 donors and added high-resolution HLA genotyping to study TCR occurrence patterns. In addition to the first cohort of roughly 700 subjects, a separate validation cohort of 120 different subjects was used. Across around 400 genotyped donors of the cohort, an average of roughly 200,000 unique TCR beta nucleotide sequences per donor were sequenced, and 15% to 20% of those sequences were non-productive. The number of typed donors differed by locus: about 620-630 for A, B, C, DRB1 and DQB1; 522 for DQA1; some 590 for DPA1; and some 470 for DPB1. Using immunosequencing, the study profiled T cell repertoires from some 670 subjects and related those repertoires to cytomegalovirus serostatus. HLA typing covered class I and class II loci at four-digit resolution. In the later analysis, no new phenotypic data were used to find candidate immune exposures; instead, reliance was placed on TCR beta sequences and their occurrence across donors. All discovery cohort repertoires had been generated using a single sequencing platform. In an earlier analysis of roughly 580 of the donors, high-throughput TCR beta sequencing was used to judge whether each TCR beta V gene segment behaved as functional or pseudogenic. Donor age, sex, ethnicity and CMV serostatus were compiled alongside the repertoire data. The study aimed to test whether signatures of past pathogen exposure could be identified by cataloging public T cell receptors. The study combined high-throughput TCR immunosequencing, statistical association of individual TCRs with disease status, and machine learning to predict cytomegalovirus infection status. Around 300 gigabases of sequencing data and tens of millions of unique TCR sequences were included in an early release covering about 600 HLA-typed donors. A later genetic analysis took genome-wide SNP genotypes for about 55% of the 666 donors and used that subset as a discovery cohort. Points the paper makes about the study in general: The cohort was sequenced for TCR beta chains only, and without alpha or paired-chain data the features that could be detected were limited. In a later analysis, several top co-occurrence clusters were reported to appear linked to parvovirus B19, influenza, CMV and Epstein-Barr virus. In the study, some 180 TCR beta chains were listed as associated with cytomegalovirus. A later analysis found that most CMV-associated TCR beta chains appeared HLA-restricted, with HLA associations seemingly driven largely by CMV exposure. Compared with equally common non-associated chains, HLA-associated TCR beta chains in a later analysis were more clonally expanded and had lower generation probabilities. Specific HLA alleles were associated with 16,951 TCR beta sequences at a false discovery rate of 0.05 in a later analysis. Some IMGT-functional V segments, including TRBV6-2 and TRBV6-3, could not be told apart with the 87-base-pair reads, so those segments were excluded. Compared with the approximately 720-donor mean, donors in an Asian-associated ancestry cluster had fewer N-insertions in productive TCRs, according to a later genetic analysis. A cluster of highly shared sequence variants was judged likely to be a technical artifact of the sequencing pipeline. Because HLA typing was unavailable for some donors at each locus, only the typed subset was used in association tests. A later genetic analysis associated a missense DCLRE1C variant with V-gene and J-gene trimming of TCR beta chains, and an independent cohort replicated the association. While some public TCRs were present in many individuals, most TCR sequences turned up only very rarely across donors. The authors suggested that the approach could potentially be extended to other disease states and immunological phenotypes. Correlated functional status among segregating V segments might reflect linkage disequilibrium, but an unknown experimental factor could not be ruled out. The only immune exposure information available for the cohort was CMV serostatus. Strong co-occurrence of HLA alleles, especially DR and DQ, made assigning TCR associations to individual alleles difficult. Broadly in line with IMGT annotations, most TCR beta V segments showed up in productive rearrangements about 87% or about 30% of the time in an earlier analysis of 450 to 750 of the donors. About 15 rarely observed V segments, including chromosome 9 orphons, were excluded from the earlier analysis of approximately 500 of the donors because counts were too low. Sequencing depth was assumed to be roughly uniform across donors in the presence/absence analyses, though that assumption may not hold. In a later analysis, TCR association rates were found to vary across HLA loci, with the most associated TCRs seen for DRB1 alleles and the fewest for HLA-C alleles. The classifier was reported to diagnose cytomegalovirus status with high specificity and sensitivity in both the original and validation cohorts. A further reported finding was that TCR beta sequences accurately predicted the HLA-A and HLA-B alleles for most subjects in the first cohort. In vitro tests confirmed that a few of the cytomegalovirus-associated TCR beta chains recognize cytomegalovirus antigens.

The cohort comprised approximately 700 healthy bone marrow donors. At the time of sampling, every cohort member was nominally healthy, though immune exposures that went unrecorded were likely present. The donor was CMV seronegative and was included in the group of approximately 350 seronegative cohort members. A peripheral blood sample was provided by each donor, and peripheral blood mononuclear cells were used for TCR beta sequencing. Genomic DNA was extracted from the blood cell samples with the Qiagen DNeasy Blood Extraction Kit. Taken from the germline V gene (reference sequence), the CDR1 and CDR2 loops are SGHKS and YYEKEE. The CDR3 goes from the cysteine to the phenylalanine over 16 residues. Solely the CDR3 DNA is kept, with 48 bases framed from the first base. Deletion took 0 bases off V and 0 bases off J, with a span of 10 bases between the germline ends. Receptor amplification or capture employed the immunoSEQ multiplex PCR assay. A mixture of 60 forward primers for TCR Vbeta segments and 13 reverse primers for TCR Jbeta segments was used in the multiplex PCR. A multiplex PCR assay on genomic DNA amplified the CDR3 region of rearranged TCR beta genes. The Illumina HiSeq System was used to sequence the amplified TCR beta libraries as 87-base-pair reads. On the authors' methods: A later analysis counted some 74 million unique TCR beta chains across the 666 repertoires, and around 9.9 million of these chains were shared by at least two donors. Raw reads were error-corrected and collapsed into unique sequences with a nearest-neighbor algorithm that merged closely related sequences to remove PCR and sequencing errors. Alignment of CDR3 sequences to IMGT reference sequences was used to assign V, D and J gene segments. Each retained sequence needed at least a six-nucleotide match to both a V gene segment and a J gene segment. Rearrangements were classified as productive when the CDR3 lacked stop codons and remained in frame with V and J, and all other rearrangements were classified as non-productive. Following IMGT convention, CDR3 was defined as the stretch from the second conserved V-encoded cysteine to the conserved J-encoded phenylalanine. The earlier analysis of approximately 590 of the donors excluded any sequence lacking an unambiguous match to a single V gene segment. In an earlier analysis of almost 600 of the donors, a V segment was called functional when productive rearrangements were above 56.7%, and segregating when the standard deviation between donors exceeded 5%. A statistical classification framework was developed to diagnose cytomegalovirus status using the catalog of TCR beta chain sequences. In a later analysis, V and J genes were assigned by comparing TCR nucleotide sequences against IMGT/GENE-DB human TR gene sequences. The TCRdist pipeline was used in a later analysis to assign CDR3 sequences and most-parsimonious VDJ recombination scenarios. A later analysis defined each TCR beta chain by its CDR3 amino acid sequence plus V-gene family, and excluded reads lacking a unique V-gene family. To address suspected cross-contamination and a sequencing artifact, a later analysis removed some 620 highly shared, low-generation-probability nucleotide sequences. In a later analysis, a clonal expansion index for each public chain was calculated from normalized within-repertoire ranks of inferred template counts. A later analysis computed generation probabilities with a VDJ recombination model fitted to out-of-frame rearrangements, and checked the results against IGoR. A later analysis scored TCR-TCR, TCR-HLA and TCR-CMV co-occurrence with hypergeometric tests, applying a repertoire-size bias correction to TCR pairs. To estimate false discovery rates, a later analysis permuted the HLA or CMV assignments 20 times. In a later analysis, co-occurring TCRs were grouped using DBSCAN, with TCRdist sequence similarity added in when clustering inside HLA-allele-positive subsets. Co-occurrence clustering excluded repertoires with fewer than 30,000 or more than 120,000 public chains, plus five with anomalous nucleotide sharing. This is the immuneACCESS table as TCRdb keeps it, with only in-frame sequences that have V and J called. A part of the clones is gone; compared with another copy, unresolved V genes explain less than half, and the rest is unexplained. D and trimming come from the DNA, and the V and J calls and clone size come from that table. Here the sample has some 99,000 clones; around 77% occur a single time. The top ten hold 6% to 8.5% of the sample.

Only a few counts were recorded for this clone. Its antigen is currently not known. Qualities for individual bases were not recorded, and no much larger clone is one base off. The chain links TRBV5-5 with TRBJ1-5, and TRBD1 may be the D gene, going by 5 matching bases. The source of this sequence is a female donor in good health and CMV-seronegative. Source material: PBMCs. The CDR3 protein is CASSLGAGYSNQPQHF. The nucleotide sequence is given as TGTGCCAGCAGCTTGGGAGCAGGGTATAGCAATCAGCCCCAGCATTTT.